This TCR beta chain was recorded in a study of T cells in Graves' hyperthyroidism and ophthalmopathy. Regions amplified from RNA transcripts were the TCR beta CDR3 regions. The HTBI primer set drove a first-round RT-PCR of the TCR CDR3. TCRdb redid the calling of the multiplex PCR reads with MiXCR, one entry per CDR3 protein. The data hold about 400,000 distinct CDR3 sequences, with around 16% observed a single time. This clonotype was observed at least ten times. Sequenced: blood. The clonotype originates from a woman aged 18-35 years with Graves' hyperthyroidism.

DNA of the CDR3: TGTGCCAGCAGCCCACAGGGATACTCCTACGAGCAGTACTTC. Protein: CASSPQGYSYEQYF. This chain links TRBV3-1 with TRBJ2-7; D is possibly TRBD1 (6 bases). There are 14 residues in the CDR3. Germline loops: CDR1 LGHDT, CDR2 YNNKEL (reference sequence). The V and J ends lost 4 bases and 0 bases respectively, with 10 bases between them.